This T cell receptor (beta chain) was profiled in a study of radiotherapy plus CTLA-4 blockade in lung cancer. Study results and limitations: Early shifts in blood T cell clones, with interferon-beta, reportedly predicted response best.

Notes on this clone: Its target is not known.

Assay used: immunoSEQ multiplex PCR; TCRdb lists only in-frame clones, some missing. Altogether some 37,000 clones are present, 55% to 75% being singletons, with the ten largest covering approximately 10%. The CDR3 is 18 amino acids. Between the trimmed V and J ends, which lost 1 base and 0 bases, there was a span of 16 bases. Germline V CDR1 and CDR2: SGHVS, FQNEAQ. The sequence came from a human donor with non-small cell lung cancer who had stable disease on radiotherapy plus ipilimumab. Sample: peripheral blood, taken from a patient treated with radiotherapy plus ipilimumab. The chain uses TRBV7-8 and TRBJ1-5; weak D call: TRBD1 (6 bases). This CDR3 is CASSLVPGESYSNQPQHF. The CDR3 DNA follows: TGTGCCAGCAGCTTAGTTCCAGGGGAAAGTTATAGCAATCAGCCCCAGCATTTT.